This is a list of T cell receptor beta chains from one sample in a study of naive and memory T cell subsets. TCRdb re-derived calls from the 5' RACE reads in MiXCR, one entry per CDR3 protein. The top ten hold less than 9% of the sample, which has 20,000 to 25,000 distinct CDR3 sequences, around 4% seen once. The receptors stem from a male donor in good health. Both conserved end residues are part of each CDR3. The order of the fields is CDR3 DNA, CDR3 protein, V gene, J gene, clone size, CDR3 length, D gene. A D gene is named only where the DNA matches it firmly. A clone size is listed for some rows: how often the clone was seen (once, few, many), or a class if it is expanded.

cdr3_nt: TGTGCCAGCAGCTCGGTCCGGGGGCAAGAGACCCAGTACTTC; cdr3_aa: CASSSVRGQETQYF; v_call: TRBV11-2; j_call: TRBJ2-5; clone_size: many; cdr3_length: 14; d_call: -
cdr3_nt: TGTGCCAGTAGTATCGCTCAGGGGCCCTCTGGGGCCAACGTCCTGACTTTC; cdr3_aa: CASSIAQGPSGANVLTF; v_call: TRBV19; j_call: TRBJ2-6; clone_size: many; cdr3_length: 17; d_call: -
cdr3_nt: TGCAGCGTTGAGGAGGGGGCTGCCCCAGATACGCAGTATTTT; cdr3_aa: CSVEEGAAPDTQYF; v_call: TRBV29-1; j_call: TRBJ2-3; clone_size: medium-sized; cdr3_length: 14; d_call: -
cdr3_nt: TGTGCCAGCAGCTTCTTGGGACTAGCGGGAGGGGGGGTTTGGAATGAGCAGTTCTTC; cdr3_aa: CASSFLGLAGGGVWNEQFF; v_call: TRBV13; j_call: TRBJ2-1; clone_size: many; cdr3_length: 19; d_call: TRBD2
cdr3_nt: TGTGCCAGCATGAGACAGGGCGAGATAGCCAAAAACATTCAGTACTTC; cdr3_aa: CASMRQGEIAKNIQYF; v_call: TRBV12-3/TRBV12-4; j_call: TRBJ2-4; clone_size: medium-sized; cdr3_length: 16; d_call: TRBD1
cdr3_nt: TGCAGTGCTAGAGATCGGGACATGCAGTACTTC; cdr3_aa: CSARDRDMQYF; v_call: TRBV20-1; j_call: TRBJ2-7; clone_size: many; cdr3_length: 11; d_call: -
cdr3_nt: TGTGCCAGCAGCTTTGCCGCAACCGGGGAGCTGTTTTTT; cdr3_aa: CASSFAATGELFF; v_call: TRBV7-3; j_call: TRBJ2-2; clone_size: many; cdr3_length: 13; d_call: -
cdr3_nt: TGCAGCGTAAAGAGGGGACCCTCGGACACTGAAGCTTTCTTT; cdr3_aa: CSVKRGPSDTEAFF; v_call: TRBV29-1; j_call: TRBJ1-1; clone_size: many; cdr3_length: 14; d_call: -
cdr3_nt: TGCGCCAGCAGCCTGCTGGGACAGGACACCGGGGAGCTGTTTTTT; cdr3_aa: CASSLLGQDTGELFF; v_call: TRBV5-1; j_call: TRBJ2-2; clone_size: many; cdr3_length: 15; d_call: TRBD1
cdr3_nt: TGTGCCAGCAGCCAAGTTACAGAGACCCAGTACTTC; cdr3_aa: CASSQVTETQYF; v_call: TRBV3-1; j_call: TRBJ2-5; clone_size: many; cdr3_length: 12; d_call: -
cdr3_nt: TGTGCCAGCAGTACCCGGACAGAGTCCTACGAGCAGTACTTC; cdr3_aa: CASSTRTESYEQYF; v_call: TRBV6-2/TRBV6-3; j_call: TRBJ2-7; clone_size: few; cdr3_length: 14; d_call: -
cdr3_nt: TGTGCCAGCAGCCAAGGGGACACAGCTAATACGCAGTATTTT; cdr3_aa: CASSQGDTANTQYF; v_call: TRBV3-1; j_call: TRBJ2-3; clone_size: many; cdr3_length: 14; d_call: -
cdr3_nt: TGTGCCAGCAGACAGGGGGAATATAGCAATCAGCCCCAGCATTTT; cdr3_aa: CASRQGEYSNQPQHF; v_call: TRBV2; j_call: TRBJ1-5; clone_size: many; cdr3_length: 15; d_call: TRBD1
cdr3_nt: TGCAGCGTCGCAGGGGTTGACTATGGCTACACCTTC; cdr3_aa: CSVAGVDYGYTF; v_call: TRBV29-1; j_call: TRBJ1-2; clone_size: many; cdr3_length: 12; d_call: -
cdr3_nt: TGCAGCGTTGATGGACAGCCGAACACCGGGGAGCTGTTTTTT; cdr3_aa: CSVDGQPNTGELFF; v_call: TRBV29-1; j_call: TRBJ2-2; clone_size: many; cdr3_length: 14; d_call: -
cdr3_nt: TGTGCCAGCAGCCGGGACTTACATAGCACAGATACGCAGTATTTT; cdr3_aa: CASSRDLHSTDTQYF; v_call: TRBV12-3/TRBV12-4; j_call: TRBJ2-3; clone_size: many; cdr3_length: 15; d_call: -
cdr3_nt: TGCAGCGTTGGGGGTTGGAACACTGAAGCTTTCTTT; cdr3_aa: CSVGGWNTEAFF; v_call: TRBV29-1; j_call: TRBJ1-1; clone_size: many; cdr3_length: 12; d_call: -
cdr3_nt: TGTGCCAGCAGCCGTGGGGCCGGTCAGCCCCAGCATTTT; cdr3_aa: CASSRGAGQPQHF; v_call: TRBV28; j_call: TRBJ1-5; clone_size: few; cdr3_length: 13; d_call: -
cdr3_nt: TGTGCCAGTAGCCCGACAGGGGACCAAACCTACGAGCAGTACTTC; cdr3_aa: CASSPTGDQTYEQYF; v_call: TRBV19; j_call: TRBJ2-7; clone_size: many; cdr3_length: 15; d_call: TRBD1
cdr3_nt: TGTGCCAGCAGCCCGGAGGGGGCTGCCGGAAACACCATATATTTT; cdr3_aa: CASSPEGAAGNTIYF; v_call: TRBV2; j_call: TRBJ1-3; clone_size: many; cdr3_length: 15; d_call: TRBD1
cdr3_nt: TGTGCCAGCAGCGTAGGGGACACTGACACCGGGGAGCTGTTTTTT; cdr3_aa: CASSVGDTDTGELFF; v_call: TRBV9; j_call: TRBJ2-2; clone_size: many; cdr3_length: 15; d_call: -
cdr3_nt: TGTGCCACCAGTGATTTGACAGGGAGTGGGTTGGAGACCCAGTACTTC; cdr3_aa: CATSDLTGSGLETQYF; v_call: TRBV24-1; j_call: TRBJ2-5; clone_size: many; cdr3_length: 16; d_call: -
cdr3_nt: TGTGCCAGCAGCCTCGACAGGGCCACTGAAGCTTTCTTT; cdr3_aa: CASSLDRATEAFF; v_call: TRBV5-4; j_call: TRBJ1-1; clone_size: many; cdr3_length: 13; d_call: TRBD1
cdr3_nt: TGTGCCAGTAAGACAGGGGGCTTGGACACCGGGGAGCTGTTTTTT; cdr3_aa: CASKTGGLDTGELFF; v_call: TRBV19; j_call: TRBJ2-2; clone_size: many; cdr3_length: 15; d_call: TRBD1
cdr3_nt: TGCGCCAGCAGCTTGGATGGACAGGTAGATCAGCCCCAGCATTTT; cdr3_aa: CASSLDGQVDQPQHF; v_call: TRBV5-1; j_call: TRBJ1-5; clone_size: many; cdr3_length: 15; d_call: TRBD1
cdr3_nt: TGTGCCAGTACCTCCGACAGGGGGCTTAGTGCCGGGGAGCTGTTTTTT; cdr3_aa: CASTSDRGLSAGELFF; v_call: TRBV19; j_call: TRBJ2-2; clone_size: -; cdr3_length: 16; d_call: TRBD1
cdr3_nt: TGCAGCGCAAAGTACCGGGACACCCCTGTGGCTTTCTTT; cdr3_aa: CSAKYRDTPVAFF; v_call: TRBV29-1; j_call: TRBJ1-1; clone_size: many; cdr3_length: 13; d_call: -
cdr3_nt: TGCGCCAGCAGCCTCCGACTAGCGGGAGCCGATACGCAGTATTTT; cdr3_aa: CASSLRLAGADTQYF; v_call: TRBV5-1; j_call: TRBJ2-3; clone_size: many; cdr3_length: 15; d_call: TRBD2
cdr3_nt: TGTGCCTGGAGTGTGGTGGGGATGAACACTGAAGCTTTCTTT; cdr3_aa: CAWSVVGMNTEAFF; v_call: TRBV30; j_call: TRBJ1-1; clone_size: many; cdr3_length: 14; d_call: -
cdr3_nt: TGTGCCAGCAGCTCCGACAGGGGAACTGAAGCTTTCTTT; cdr3_aa: CASSSDRGTEAFF; v_call: TRBV7-9; j_call: TRBJ1-1; clone_size: many; cdr3_length: 13; d_call: TRBD1
cdr3_nt: TGCGCCAGCAGCCAAAGACAGGGTCAAGAGACCCAGTACTTC; cdr3_aa: CASSQRQGQETQYF; v_call: TRBV4-1; j_call: TRBJ2-5; clone_size: many; cdr3_length: 14; d_call: TRBD1
cdr3_nt: TGTGCCAGCAGCCTCCCAGGGAGGAATGAGCAGTTCTTC; cdr3_aa: CASSLPGRNEQFF; v_call: TRBV14; j_call: TRBJ2-1; clone_size: many; cdr3_length: 13; d_call: -
cdr3_nt: TGTGCCAGCAGTGGAGGTTGGCAGCCCCAGCATTTT; cdr3_aa: CASSGGWQPQHF; v_call: TRBV6-1; j_call: TRBJ1-5; clone_size: many; cdr3_length: 12; d_call: -
cdr3_nt: TGTGCCAGTAGTCGACTAGTGGGAAATGAGCAGTTCTTC; cdr3_aa: CASSRLVGNEQFF; v_call: TRBV19; j_call: TRBJ2-1; clone_size: medium-sized; cdr3_length: 13; d_call: -
cdr3_nt: TGTGCCAGCAGCTTTCCCCGGCTAGCGGGAGTCGGTGAGCAGTTCTTC; cdr3_aa: CASSFPRLAGVGEQFF; v_call: TRBV7-2; j_call: TRBJ2-1; clone_size: many; cdr3_length: 16; d_call: TRBD2
cdr3_nt: TGTGCCAGCAGCTTAGTAGGCCTGGGAAATGAGGGGCAGTTCTTC; cdr3_aa: CASSLVGLGNEGQFF; v_call: TRBV7-2; j_call: TRBJ2-1; clone_size: many; cdr3_length: 15; d_call: -
cdr3_nt: TGCAGTGCTAGAGATTTGCACGGGGGTAGCACCGGGGAGCTGTTTTTT; cdr3_aa: CSARDLHGGSTGELFF; v_call: TRBV20-1; j_call: TRBJ2-2; clone_size: many; cdr3_length: 16; d_call: -
cdr3_nt: TGTGCCAGCAGTTATTATACCGGGGGGATCTCCTACAATGAGCAGTTCTTC; cdr3_aa: CASSYYTGGISYNEQFF; v_call: TRBV6-6; j_call: TRBJ2-1; clone_size: many; cdr3_length: 17; d_call: TRBD2
cdr3_nt: TGTGCCAGCAGCTCGACAGCCTCGGGACAGTATTTT; cdr3_aa: CASSSTASGQYF; v_call: TRBV7-2; j_call: TRBJ2-3; clone_size: many; cdr3_length: 12; d_call: -
cdr3_nt: TGTGCCAGCAGTTTGGGAGTCCCGTTGGGCATTCAGTACTTC; cdr3_aa: CASSLGVPLGIQYF; v_call: TRBV12-3/TRBV12-4; j_call: TRBJ2-4; clone_size: many; cdr3_length: 14; d_call: -